Below are 29 T cell receptor beta chains sequenced from a single sample in a study of response to subunit inactivated influenza vaccine (dated by TCRdb to the late 2010s). Library creation used RT-PCR. TCRdb lists the instrument as Illumina HiSeq 2500. Using fastp trimming at Q25 and MiXCR clonotype assembly, TCRdb reanalyzed the public sequencing data and kept in-frame beta chains. CDR3 protein sequences are deduplicated, and each keeps its most common genes and DNA. Within this sample are approximately 700,000 distinct CDR3 sequences, with around a sixth of them counted one time only. Of the sample, roughly 10% falls within the top ten clones. This sample comprised PBMCs from blood, obtained about 11 days after vaccination. These TCRs come from a man aged 50 or older who received an inactivated influenza vaccine. Donor details come from another sample of the same person, matched by shared clones.

This clonotype appeared a few times. The rearrangement uses TRBV14 and TRBJ2-1; D is undetermined. This CDR3 spans 13 amino acids. V lost 1 base and J 6 bases, leaving 7 bases between the germline ends. Germline V gives CDR1 SGHDN, CDR2 FVKESK. The CDR3 region has the DNA TGTGCCAGCAGCCAAGGACACAGCAATGAGCAGTTCTTC. Its protein product is CASSQGHSNEQFF. Based on the CDR3 plus reference TRBV14 and TRBJ2-1, the full variable domain is EAGVTQFPSHSVIEKGQTVTLRCDPISGHDNLYWYRRVMGKEIKFLLHFVKESKQDESGMPNNRFLAERTGGTYSTLKVQPAELEDSGVYFCASSQGHSNEQFFGPGTRLTVL.

This chain connects TRBV15 to TRBJ2-2; D is perhaps TRBD2 (5 bases). V was trimmed by 6 bases and J by 6 bases, leaving 11 bases between them. CDR1 LNHNV and CDR2 YYDKDF come from the germline V gene (reference sequence). This CDR3 has 13 residues. The CDR3 spells CATRFEGSGELFF. In nucleotides, the CDR3 is TGTGCCACCAGGTTCGAGGGCTCCGGGGAGCTGTTTTTT.

This clonotype was seen a few times. This chain links TRBV19 with TRBJ2-2, with 7 nucleotides matching TRBD1. Germline V gene data show CDR1 as LNHDA and CDR2 as SQIVND (reference sequence). CDR3 length: 15 amino acids. With 4 bases clipped from V and 4 bases from J, the junction kept 6 bases outside the gene matches. CDR3 loop: CASSNSAGGTGELFF. DNA for the CDR3: TGTGCCAGTAGTAACTCCGCAGGGGGCACCGGGGAGCTGTTTTTT.

The chain has TRBV20-1 and TRBJ2-5; D unclear. V dropped 3 bases and J dropped 0 bases, with 11 bases sitting between them. The V gene's germline CDR1 is DFQATT and CDR2 SNEGSKA (reference sequence). The CDR3 spans 14 residues. The CDR3 DNA sequence: TGCAGTGCTAGTCCTAGTACCCACCAAGAGACCCAGTACTTC. Residues: CSASPSTHQETQYF.

The J gene is TRBJ1-6, the V gene TRBV6-1; 9 positions match TRBD1. Germline CDR1 is MNHNS and CDR2 is SASEGT. The trim removed 5 bases at V and 7 bases at J, leaving 6 bases unmatched. The CDR3 runs 15 residues. The CDR3 is CASSKDRGPNSPLHF. The CDR3 region has the DNA TGTGCCAGCAGTAAGGACAGGGGTCCCAATTCACCCCTCCACTTT.

The chain combines TRBV12-3 or TRBV12-4 with TRBJ2-7; TRBD1 matches 7 bases. V was pared by 5 bases and J by 6 bases, with 7 bases of the junction left unmatched. The CDR3 contains 13 residues. The DNA of the CDR3 is TGTGCCAGCAGTCCACAGGGGCGCGGCGAGCAGTACTTC. Its protein is CASSPQGRGEQYF.

This clonotype occurred a few times. V and J are TRBV20-1 and TRBJ1-6; maybe TRBD1 (6 bases). This CDR3 has 16 residues. Trimming shortened V by 2 bases and J by 6 bases, and 17 bases separated the two germline ends. CDR1 is DFQATT and CDR2 is SNEGSKA in the germline V gene (reference sequence). In DNA, the CDR3 is TGCAGTGCTAGAAGTGCCAGCGTAGGGGGTAATTCACCCCTCCACTTT. This sequence encodes CSARSASVGGNSPLHF.

The gene calls are TRBV4-3 and TRBJ2-3; no clear D. Trimming took 0 bases from V and 3 from J, leaving 7 bases between them. This CDR3 region has 14 residues. Germline V gene lookup returns CDR1 LGHNA and CDR2 YSLEER. In DNA form, the CDR3 reads TGCGCCAGCAGCCAAGACGTAGATACAGATACGCAGTATTTT. Its translation: CASSQDVDTDTQYF.

The sample holds a few counts of this clonotype. The chain is built from TRBV7-8 and TRBJ2-7; D may be TRBD2 (5 bases). CDR1 SGHVS and CDR2 FQNEAQ come from the germline V gene. This CDR3 region has 15 residues. The germline V and J ends were trimmed by 3 bases and 6 bases, with 18 bases remaining between them. CDR3 amino acids: CASSFTYTPGFEQYF. CDR3 coding DNA: TGTGCCAGCAGCTTCACCTATACCCCGGGGTTCGAGCAGTACTTC.

This clonotype was picked up a small number of times. In DNA, the CDR3 is TGCGCCAGCAGCTTGGAGGGGCCGGTGATCGGCTACACCTTC. Translated, it gives CASSLEGPVIGYTF. The gene calls are TRBV5-1 and TRBJ1-2; a possible D gene is TRBD1 (5 bases). CDR1 is SGHRS, CDR2 YFSETQ, per germline. The CDR3 covers 14 residues. Trimming took 0 bases from V and 8 from J, leaving 14 bases between them.

There are a few counts of this clonotype. This chain links TRBV7-8 with TRBJ2-6; no definite D call. CDR1 is SGHVS, CDR2 FQNEAQ, per germline. The CDR3 loop spans 15 amino acids. The ends were cut back, 0 bases at V and 3 bases at J, with 6 bases in the middle. The chain's CDR3 is CASSLARVGANVLTF. As DNA, the CDR3 is TGTGCCAGCAGCTTAGCTAGGGTTGGGGCCAACGTCCTGACTTTC.

The chain recombines TRBV20-1 with TRBJ2-1, with TRBD2 identical over 15 bases. Trimming removed 6 bases from V and 4 bases from J; junction bases left unmatched: 10. The CDR3 length is 17 residues. Looked up from germline, CDR1 is DFQATT and CDR2 is SNEGSKA (reference sequence). DNA of the CDR3: TGCAGTGCCCAAGGACTAGCGGGGGGGCCAAATTACAATGAGCAGTTCTTC. Translation: CSAQGLAGGPNYNEQFF.

As DNA, the CDR3 is TGTGCCAGCAGTGTCCATGGCCTGAGCACAGATACGCAGTATTTT. Its translation is CASSVHGLSTDTQYF. This chain links TRBV6-1 with TRBJ2-3, with D hard to call. This CDR3 region has 15 residues. Trimming took 4 bases from V and 0 from J, leaving 11 bases between them. The germline gives CDR1 MNHNS, CDR2 SASEGT.

The V call is TRBV7-8, the J call TRBJ2-1; TRBD2 matches at 8 bases. CDR1 and CDR2 (germline): SGHVS, FQNEAQ. CDR3 length: 16 residues. V dropped 3 bases and J dropped 2; count of bases not matched to a gene: 6. DNA for the CDR3: TGTGCCAGCAGCTTGTTGCCAGCGGGAGCCTACAATGAGCAGTTCTTC. Encoded protein: CASSLLPAGAYNEQFF.

In the case of this clonotype: A junction boundary mismatches the germline segment, possibly from a read error. This sequence joins TRBV2 and TRBJ2-6; D is uncertain. From germline, CDR1 is SNHLY and CDR2 FYNNEI. The CDR3 runs 18 residues. CDR3 nucleotide sequence: TGTGCCCGCAGTTTGAGAGGACCATCGTCCTCTGGGGCCAACGTCCTGACTTTC. Amino acid sequence: CARSLRGPSSSGANVLTF.

This clonotype was detected a few times. The chain combines TRBV15 with TRBJ2-4; possible D gene TRBD1, 5 bases. Trimming shortened V by 0 bases and J by 2 bases, and 8 bases separated the two germline ends. Germline V gives CDR1 LNHNV, CDR2 YYDKDF (reference sequence). CDR3 length equals 15 residues. CDR3 bases: TGTGCCACCAGCAGAGACCCAGGGACCAAAAACATTCAGTACTTC. This sequence encodes CATSRDPGTKNIQYF. Looking up the rest from reference TRBV15 and TRBJ2-4 gives the full variable domain: DAMVIQNPRYQVTQFGKPVTLSCSQTLNHNVMYWYQQKSSQAPKLLFHYYDKDFNNEADTPDNFQSRRPNTSFCFLDIRSPGLGDTAMYLCATSRDPGTKNIQYFGAGTRLSVL.

This clonotype showed up just a few times. The V gene is TRBV20-1, the J gene TRBJ2-2; a weak D match, TRBD2 (5 bases). The CDR3 sequence is 14 residues long. The V gene lost 2 bases and the J gene lost 4 bases, with 11 bases spanning the gap. Germline CDR1 is DFQATT and CDR2 is SNEGSKA (reference sequence). The CDR3 reads CSARLASRTGELFF. CDR3 DNA: TGCAGTGCTAGATTGGCTAGCCGCACCGGGGAGCTGTTTTTT.

The V call is TRBV28, the J call TRBJ2-6, with a tentative D call TRBD2 (6 bases). The CDR3 has 16 amino acids. From germline, CDR1 is MDHEN and CDR2 SYDVKM. V lost 4 bases and J lost 0, with 10 bases in between. CDR3 DNA: TGTGCCAGCAGTTCGGGGGACCTCTCTGGGGCCAACGTCCTGACTTTC. Its protein is CASSSGDLSGANVLTF.

J is TRBJ2-3 and V is TRBV6-2 or TRBV6-3; D gene ambiguous. V lost 5 bases, J lost 3 bases, and 9 bases lay in between. Germline assignment: CDR1 MNHEY and CDR2 SVGEGT. CDR3 size: 13 residues. The CDR3 DNA is TGTGCCAGCAGTGTGCGAAGAACAGATACGCAGTATTTT. Amino acids: CASSVRRTDTQYF.

This clonotype was counted a few times. The rearrangement uses TRBV15 and TRBJ2-1, with D hard to call. Germline lookup yields CDR1 LNHNV and CDR2 YYDKDF (reference sequence). The V end lost 3 bases, the J end lost 6 bases, and 9 bases lay between the germline ends. CDR3 size: 13 residues. Written as DNA, the CDR3 is TGTGCCACCAGCAGCCTTACAACCAATGAGCAGTTCTTC. It encodes CATSSLTTNEQFF.

This clonotype was counted between two and nine times. The chain employs TRBV2 and TRBJ2-7, with unresolved D. Trimming took off 1 base at V and 10 bases at J, with 11 bases between the two ends. Germline CDR1 reads SNHLY; CDR2 reads FYNNEI. The CDR3 covers 12 residues. The CDR3 DNA follows: TGTGCCAGCAGTGAAGGTAGCCGGGTACAGTACTTC. Its protein product is CASSEGSRVQYF.

The V and J genes are TRBV18 and TRBJ2-1; 7 nucleotides align to TRBD1. CDR3 length: 16 amino acids. V was clipped by 1 base and J by 3 bases; unmatched bases: 6. From germline, CDR1 is KGHSH and CDR2 LQKENI. In DNA form, the CDR3 reads TGTGCCAGCTCACCACAACCCGGGACAGTCTACAATGAGCAGTTCTTC. It yields the protein CASSPQPGTVYNEQFF.

The rearrangement joins TRBV19 to TRBJ2-1; TRBD2 aligns across 11 bases. The germline CDR1 and CDR2 sequences are LNHDA and SQIVND (reference sequence). With 8 bases clipped from V and 4 bases from J, the junction kept 4 bases outside the gene matches. The CDR3 covers 14 residues. The CDR3 region is CASALAGGYNEQFF. The CDR3 DNA is TGTGCCAGTGCTCTAGCGGGGGGTTACAATGAGCAGTTCTTC. Based on the CDR3 plus reference TRBV19 and TRBJ2-1, the full variable domain is DGGITQSPKYLFRKEGQNVTLSCEQNLNHDAMYWYRQDPGQGLRLIYYSQIVNDFQKGDIAEGYSVSREKKESFPLTVTSAQKNPTAFYLCASALAGGYNEQFFGPGTRLTVL.

The rearrangement uses TRBV7-8 and TRBJ2-2; 9 bases fit TRBD2. The CDR3 spans 17 residues. Germline V gives CDR1 SGHVS, CDR2 FQNEAQ. Germline trimming cut 7 bases from V and 4 bases from J; bases unmatched to any gene: 13. The CDR3 DNA is TGTGCCAGCACCCCACCATTGCGGGAGGGCCCCACCGGGGAGCTGTTTTTT. Translated: CASTPPLREGPTGELFF.

This sequence joins TRBV25-1 and TRBJ2-5; TRBD1 is a possible D gene (5 bases). The CDR3 consists of 15 residues. V was cut by 8 bases and J by 5 bases, with 21 bases left in between. The germline V gene encodes CDR1 MGHDK and CDR2 SYGVNS. The CDR3 protein is CASVRQGRIWETQYF. DNA for the CDR3: TGTGCCAGCGTCCGGCAGGGTCGAATATGGGAGACCCAGTACTTC.

This clonotype was counted a few times. This chain connects TRBV6-5 to TRBJ2-3, with unresolved D. Germline V gene sequence: CDR1 MNHEY, CDR2 SVGAGI. The CDR3 covers 14 residues. Trimming cost V 3 bases and J 4 bases, with 11 bases left between them. The CDR3 DNA is TGTGCCAGCAGTTATGGGCAGGTAGCAGATACGCAGTATTTT. Amino acids: CASSYGQVADTQYF.

Only a few counts were recorded for this clonotype. This chain uses TRBV29-1 with TRBJ1-1; D is unclear. This CDR3 is 10 amino acids long. CDR1 is SQVTM and CDR2 is ANQGSEA in the germline V gene. Trimming stripped 4 bases from V and 3 bases from J, with 3 bases between. DNA for the CDR3: TGCAGCGTTGTGTACACTGAAGCTTTCTTT. This codes for CSVVYTEAFF.

The chain links TRBV5-1 to TRBJ1-1; tentatively, D is TRBD1 (6 bases). The V end lost 7 bases, the J end lost 5 bases, and 18 bases lay between the germline ends. This CDR3 is 14 amino acids long. Germline V gene data show CDR1 as SGHRS and CDR2 as YFSETQ. CDR3 DNA: TGCGCCAGCGGTACAGGGAGTCGAAATACTGAAGCTTTCTTT. Translating it yields CASGTGSRNTEAFF.

This clonotype has more than one count but fewer than ten. This chain uses TRBV30 with TRBJ1-4; D not resolved. The CDR3 loop spans 14 amino acids. V was shortened by 4 bases and J by 2 bases, with 11 bases between the two germline ends. Per germline, CDR1 GTSNPN and CDR2 SVGIG (reference sequence). The CDR3 nucleotides are TGTGCCTGGAATGGAGGTGGTACTAATGAAAAACTGTTTTTT. It translates to CAWNGGGTNEKLFF. The entire variable domain, with the rest obtained from reference TRBV30 and TRBJ1-4, is as follows: SQTIHQWPATLVQPVGSPLSLECTVEGTSNPNLYWYRQAAGRGLQLLFYSVGIGQISSEVPQNLSASRPQDRQFILSSKKLLLSDSGFYLCAWNGGGTNEKLFFGSGTQLSVL.